The clone carrying this T cell receptor (beta chain) was counted between two and nine times. The antigen is not known. Collection occurred without any documented infections or immune events in donors. This entry is derived from a study of identifying expanded T cells in peripheral blood. Broader study findings: About 1.3 clones differed between technical replicates, versus approximately 16 and 19 over time. Two-week clone count variance significantly increased as total template count grew.

Trimming took off 6 bases at V and 0 bases at J, with 15 bases between the two ends. This CDR3 comprises 15 residues. Germline values: CDR1 LNHDA, CDR2 SQIVND (reference sequence). The data were produced by immunoSEQ multiplex PCR, yet TCRdb's version contains in-frame clones alone and is incomplete. Of approximately 85,000 clones detected, roughly four fifths appear once; the ten largest clones hold 18%. The chain combines TRBV19 with TRBJ2-7; D could derive from TRBD1 or TRBD2 (5 bases each). The specimen sequenced was blood. The source is a person aged 18 to 75 in good health. CDR3 in DNA: TGTGCCAGTAGACTCCGGGACGTAAGCTCCTACGAGCAGTACTTC. Translated: CASRLRDVSSYEQYF.